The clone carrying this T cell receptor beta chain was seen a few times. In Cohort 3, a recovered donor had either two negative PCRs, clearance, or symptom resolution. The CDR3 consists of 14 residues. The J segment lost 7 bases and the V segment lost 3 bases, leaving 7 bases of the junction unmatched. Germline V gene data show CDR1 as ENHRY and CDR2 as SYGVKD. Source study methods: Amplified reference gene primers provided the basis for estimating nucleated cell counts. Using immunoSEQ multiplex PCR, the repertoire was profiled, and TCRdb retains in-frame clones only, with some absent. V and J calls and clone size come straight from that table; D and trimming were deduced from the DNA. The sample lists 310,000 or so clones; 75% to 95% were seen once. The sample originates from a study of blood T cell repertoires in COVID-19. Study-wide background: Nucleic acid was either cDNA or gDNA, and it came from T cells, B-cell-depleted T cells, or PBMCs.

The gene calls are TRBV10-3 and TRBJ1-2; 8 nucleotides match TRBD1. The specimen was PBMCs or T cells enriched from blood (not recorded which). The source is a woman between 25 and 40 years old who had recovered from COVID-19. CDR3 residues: CAISEQGGYSGYTF. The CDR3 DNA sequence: TGTGCCATCAGTGAACAGGGGGGATATTCTGGCTACACCTTC.